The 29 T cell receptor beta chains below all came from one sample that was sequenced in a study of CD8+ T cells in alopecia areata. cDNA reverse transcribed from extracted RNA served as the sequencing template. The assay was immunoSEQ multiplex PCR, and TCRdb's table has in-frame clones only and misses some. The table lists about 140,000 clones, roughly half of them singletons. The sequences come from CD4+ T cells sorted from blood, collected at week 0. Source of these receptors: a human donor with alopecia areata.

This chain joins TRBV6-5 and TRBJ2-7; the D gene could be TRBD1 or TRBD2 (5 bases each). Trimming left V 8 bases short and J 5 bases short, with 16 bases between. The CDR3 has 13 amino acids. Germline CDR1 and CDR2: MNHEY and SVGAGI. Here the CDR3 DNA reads TGTGCCAGCCGTCGGGGCCGTGATAACGAGCAGTACTTC. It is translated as CASRRGRDNEQYF.

The CDR3 DNA sequence: TGTGCCAGTAGTATAGATGCTCTGTCAATTCGGGACTTCCAGCCCCAGCATTTT. Amino acids: CASSIDALSIRDFQPQHF. The chain couples TRBV19 to TRBJ1-5; the D gene is possibly TRBD1 (5 bases). This CDR3 is 18 amino acids long. Germline CDR1 and CDR2: LNHDA and SQIVND (reference sequence). With 0 bases removed from V and 7 bases from J, the gap between germline ends came to 22 bases.

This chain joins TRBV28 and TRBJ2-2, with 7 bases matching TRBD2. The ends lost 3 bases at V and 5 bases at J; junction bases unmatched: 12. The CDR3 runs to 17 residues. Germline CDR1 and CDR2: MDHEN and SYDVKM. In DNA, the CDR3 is TGTGCCAGCAGTTTCGATTGGGGCGGGAGAGGAACCGGGGAGCTGTTTTTT. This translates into CASSFDWGGRGTGELFF.

The CDR3 here is CAWSPGGGLDEQFF. The CDR3 nucleotides are TGTGCCTGGAGCCCCGGAGGGGGCCTCGATGAGCAGTTCTTC. V gene TRBV30 combines with J gene TRBJ2-1, with D perhaps TRBD1 (7 bases). The CDR3 consists of 14 residues. Germline CDR1 and CDR2: GTSNPN and SVGIG (reference sequence). Trimming removed 3 bases at V and 8 bases at J, with 17 bases between.

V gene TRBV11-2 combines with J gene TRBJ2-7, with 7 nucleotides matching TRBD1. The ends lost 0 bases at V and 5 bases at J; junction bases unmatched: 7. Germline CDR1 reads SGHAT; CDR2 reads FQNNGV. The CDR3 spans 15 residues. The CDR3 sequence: CASSLDLRQGHEQYF. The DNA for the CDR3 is TGTGCCAGCAGCTTAGATCTACGACAGGGCCACGAGCAGTACTTC.

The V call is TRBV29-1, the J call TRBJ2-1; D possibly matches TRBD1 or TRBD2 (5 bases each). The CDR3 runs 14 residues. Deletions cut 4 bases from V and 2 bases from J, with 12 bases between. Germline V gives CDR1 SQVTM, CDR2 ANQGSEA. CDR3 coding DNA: TGCAGCGTTGTCGGGACGGCCGCCTACAATGAGCAGTTCTTC. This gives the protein CSVVGTAAYNEQFF.

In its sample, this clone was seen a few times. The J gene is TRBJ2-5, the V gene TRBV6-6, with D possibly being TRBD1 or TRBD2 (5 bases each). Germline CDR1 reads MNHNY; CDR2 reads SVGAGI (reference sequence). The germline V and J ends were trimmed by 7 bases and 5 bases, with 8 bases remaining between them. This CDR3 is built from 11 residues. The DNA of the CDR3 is TGTGCCAGCACGGGACCGGAGACCCAGTACTTC. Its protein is CASTGPETQYF.

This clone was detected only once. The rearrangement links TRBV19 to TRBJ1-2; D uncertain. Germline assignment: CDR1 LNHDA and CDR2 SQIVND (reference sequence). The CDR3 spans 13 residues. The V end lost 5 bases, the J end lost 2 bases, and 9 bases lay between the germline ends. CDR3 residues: CASSQRVNYGYTF. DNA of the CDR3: TGTGCCAGTAGTCAGAGGGTGAACTATGGCTACACCTTC.

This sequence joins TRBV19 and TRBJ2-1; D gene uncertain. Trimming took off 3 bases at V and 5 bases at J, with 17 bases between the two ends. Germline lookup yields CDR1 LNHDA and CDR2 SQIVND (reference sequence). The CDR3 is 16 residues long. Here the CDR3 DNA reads TGTGCCAGTAGTATCCCCCAGACGGCCAGACACAATGAGCAGTTCTTC. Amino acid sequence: CASSIPQTARHNEQFF.

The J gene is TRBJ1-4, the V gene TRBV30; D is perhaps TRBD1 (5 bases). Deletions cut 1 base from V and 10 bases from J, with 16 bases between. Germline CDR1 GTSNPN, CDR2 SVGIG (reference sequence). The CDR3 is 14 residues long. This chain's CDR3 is CAWSAGTPMGKLFF. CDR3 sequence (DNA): TGTGCCTGGAGTGCCGGGACTCCTATGGGAAAACTGTTTTTT.

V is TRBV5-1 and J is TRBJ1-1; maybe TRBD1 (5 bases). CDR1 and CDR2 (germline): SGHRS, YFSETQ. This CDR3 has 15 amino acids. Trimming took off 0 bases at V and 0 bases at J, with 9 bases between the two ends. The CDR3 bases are TGCGCCAGCAGCTTGGCAGGGAAGATGAACACTGAAGCTTTCTTT. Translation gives CASSLAGKMNTEAFF.

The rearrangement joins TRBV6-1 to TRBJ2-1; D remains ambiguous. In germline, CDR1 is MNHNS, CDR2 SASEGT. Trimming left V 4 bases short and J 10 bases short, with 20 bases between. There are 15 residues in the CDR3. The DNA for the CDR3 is TGTGCCAGCAGTGTAACGGGCAGAGGCGTCAAGGAGCAGTTCTTC. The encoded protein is CASSVTGRGVKEQFF.

CDR3 sequence (DNA): TGTGCCAGTAAAGCGGAGTCGACCACAGCGAGAGGCTACACCTTC. Encoded protein: CASKAESTTARGYTF. The J gene is TRBJ1-2, the V gene TRBV19, with D unresolved. CDR1 is LNHDA and CDR2 is SQIVND in the germline V gene (reference sequence). The CDR3 contains 15 residues. Between the trimmed V and J ends, which lost 7 bases and 8 bases, there was a span of 23 bases.

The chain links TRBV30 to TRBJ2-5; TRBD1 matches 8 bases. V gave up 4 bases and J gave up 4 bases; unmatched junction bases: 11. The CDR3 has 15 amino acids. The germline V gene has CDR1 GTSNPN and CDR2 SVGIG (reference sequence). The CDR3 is CAWTQGAIIGETQYF. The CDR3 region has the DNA TGTGCCTGGACTCAGGGGGCGATCATAGGAGAGACCCAGTACTTC.

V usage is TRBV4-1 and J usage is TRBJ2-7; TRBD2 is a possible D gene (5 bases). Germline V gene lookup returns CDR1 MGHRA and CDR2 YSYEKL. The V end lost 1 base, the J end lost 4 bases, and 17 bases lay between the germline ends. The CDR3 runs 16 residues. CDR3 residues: CASSQVPRGLQYEQYF. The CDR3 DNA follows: TGCGCCAGCAGCCAAGTCCCTAGAGGACTGCAATACGAGCAGTACTTC.

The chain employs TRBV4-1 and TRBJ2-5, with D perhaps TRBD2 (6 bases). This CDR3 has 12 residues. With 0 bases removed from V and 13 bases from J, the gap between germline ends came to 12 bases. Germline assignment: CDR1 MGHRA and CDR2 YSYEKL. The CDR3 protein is CASSQDGGKGYF. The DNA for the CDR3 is TGCGCCAGCAGCCAAGACGGCGGGAAGGGGTACTTC.

Here the CDR3 DNA reads TGTGCCAGCAGCTTGGCTGCGGGGGGGGAGGCCGATACGCAGTATTTT. Amino acids: CASSLAAGGEADTQYF. This rearrangement joins TRBV5-4 to TRBJ2-3, with TRBD2 matching over 9 bases. V lost 0 bases, J lost 6 bases, and 8 bases stayed unmatched. Germline V gene lookup returns CDR1 SGHNT and CDR2 YYREEE (reference sequence). CDR3 length: 16 residues.

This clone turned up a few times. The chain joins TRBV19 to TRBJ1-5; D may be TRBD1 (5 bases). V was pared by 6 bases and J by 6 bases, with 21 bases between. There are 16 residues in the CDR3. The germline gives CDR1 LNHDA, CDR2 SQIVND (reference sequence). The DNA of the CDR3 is TGTGCCAGTAGCTACGTCGTGGGGCCAGGAGGTCAGCCCCAGCATTTT. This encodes CASSYVVGPGGQPQHF.

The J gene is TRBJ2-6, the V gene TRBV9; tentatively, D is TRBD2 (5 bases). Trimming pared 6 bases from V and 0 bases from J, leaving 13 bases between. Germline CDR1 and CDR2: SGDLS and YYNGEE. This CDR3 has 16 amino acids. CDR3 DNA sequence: TGTGCCAGCACGCGGGCCAGCGGCTCTGGGGCCAACGTCCTGACTTTC. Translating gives CASTRASGSGANVLTF.

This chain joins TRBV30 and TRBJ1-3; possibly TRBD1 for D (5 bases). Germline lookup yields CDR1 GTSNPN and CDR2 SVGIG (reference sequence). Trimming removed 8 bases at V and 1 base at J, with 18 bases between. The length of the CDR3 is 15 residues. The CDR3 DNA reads TGTGCCCTGAACCGGGGGTTAGGATCTGGAAACACCATATATTTT. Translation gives CALNRGLGSGNTIYF. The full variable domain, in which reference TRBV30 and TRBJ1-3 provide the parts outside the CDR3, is SQTIHQWPATLVQPVGSPLSLECTVEGTSNPNLYWYRQAAGRGLQLLFYSVGIGQISSEVPQNLSASRPQDRQFILSSKKLLLSDSGFYLCALNRGLGSGNTIYFGEGSWLTVV.

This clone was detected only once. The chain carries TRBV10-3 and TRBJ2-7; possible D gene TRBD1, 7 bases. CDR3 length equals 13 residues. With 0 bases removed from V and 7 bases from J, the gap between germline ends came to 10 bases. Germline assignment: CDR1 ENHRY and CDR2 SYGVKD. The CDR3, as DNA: TGTGCCATCAGTGAGTCGACAGGGAGGGAGCAGTACTTC. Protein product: CAISESTGREQYF.

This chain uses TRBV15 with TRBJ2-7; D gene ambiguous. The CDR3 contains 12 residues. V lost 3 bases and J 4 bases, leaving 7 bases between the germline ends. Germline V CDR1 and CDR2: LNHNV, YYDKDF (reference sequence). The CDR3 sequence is CATSRDRYEQYF. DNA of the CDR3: TGTGCCACCAGCAGGGATAGGTACGAGCAGTACTTC.

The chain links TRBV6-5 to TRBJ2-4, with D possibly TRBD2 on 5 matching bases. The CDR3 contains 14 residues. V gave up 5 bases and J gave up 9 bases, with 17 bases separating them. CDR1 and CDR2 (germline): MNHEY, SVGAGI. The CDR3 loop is CASSRVSGFGIQYF. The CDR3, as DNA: TGTGCCAGCAGTCGCGTTTCGGGGTTCGGCATTCAGTACTTC.

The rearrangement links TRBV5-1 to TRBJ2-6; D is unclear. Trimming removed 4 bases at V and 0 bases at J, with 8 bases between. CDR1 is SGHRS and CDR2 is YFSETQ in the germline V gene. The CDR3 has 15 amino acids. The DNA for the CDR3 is TGCGCCAGCAGCCCCATTATCTCTGGGGCCAACGTCCTGACTTTC. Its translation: CASSPIISGANVLTF.

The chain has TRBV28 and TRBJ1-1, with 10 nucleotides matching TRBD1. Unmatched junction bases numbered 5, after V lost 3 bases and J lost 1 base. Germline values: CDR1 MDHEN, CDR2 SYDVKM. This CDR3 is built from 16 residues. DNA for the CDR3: TGTGCCAGCAGTTTCCCGACAGGGGGCGCGAACACTGAAGCTTTCTTT. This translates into CASSFPTGGANTEAFF.

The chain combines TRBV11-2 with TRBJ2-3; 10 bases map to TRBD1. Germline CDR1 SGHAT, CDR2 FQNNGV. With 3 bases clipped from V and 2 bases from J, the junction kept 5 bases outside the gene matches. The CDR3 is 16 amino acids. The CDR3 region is CASSFRTGGVTDTQYF. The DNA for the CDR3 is TGTGCCAGCAGCTTTCGGACAGGGGGGGTCACAGATACGCAGTATTTT.

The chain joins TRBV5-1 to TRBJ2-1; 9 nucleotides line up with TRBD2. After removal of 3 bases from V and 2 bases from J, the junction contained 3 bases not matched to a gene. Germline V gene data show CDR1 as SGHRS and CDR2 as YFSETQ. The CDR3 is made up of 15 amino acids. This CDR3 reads CASSWIAGAYNEQFF. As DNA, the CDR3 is TGCGCCAGCAGCTGGATAGCGGGAGCCTACAATGAGCAGTTCTTC.

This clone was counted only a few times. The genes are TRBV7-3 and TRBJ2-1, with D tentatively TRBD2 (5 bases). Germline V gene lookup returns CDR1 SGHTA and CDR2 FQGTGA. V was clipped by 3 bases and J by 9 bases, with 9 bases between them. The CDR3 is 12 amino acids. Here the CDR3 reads CASSFAAGEQFF. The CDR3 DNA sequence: TGTGCCAGCAGCTTCGCGGCGGGTGAGCAGTTCTTC.

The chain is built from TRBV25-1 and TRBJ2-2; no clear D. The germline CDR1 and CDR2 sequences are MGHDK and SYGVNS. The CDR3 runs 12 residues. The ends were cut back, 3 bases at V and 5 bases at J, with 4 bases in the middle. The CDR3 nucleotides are TGTGCCAGCAGTGATAGAACCGGGGAGCTGTTTTTT. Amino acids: CASSDRTGELFF. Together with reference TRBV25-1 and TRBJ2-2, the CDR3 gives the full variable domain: EADIYQTPRYLVIGTGKKITLECSQTMGHDKMYWYQQDPGMELHLIHYSYGVNSTEKGDLSSESTVSRIRTEHFPLTLESARPSHTSQYLCASSDRTGELFFGEGSRLTVL.